One T cell receptor beta chain is described in this entry. The data stem from a study of blood T cell repertoires in COVID-19. Germline CDR1 and CDR2: SGHDT and YYEEEE. Trimming stripped 2 bases from V and 4 bases from J, with 7 bases between. This CDR3 comprises 12 residues. The table came from immunoSEQ multiplex PCR; TCRdb's copy has only in-frame clones and leaves some out. The data hold 52,000 or so clones, with over 75% observed a single time. This receptor was taken from a human donor in a cohort sampled during active COVID-19. Sequencing was carried out using peripheral blood. The chain has TRBV5-6 and TRBJ2-7; D remains ambiguous. CDR3 sequence (DNA): TGTGCCAGCAGCTTCCTCGGGTACGAGCAGTACTTC. The encoded protein is CASSFLGYEQYF. The whole variable domain, filled in from reference TRBV5-6 and TRBJ2-7, reads DAGVTQSPTHLIKTRGQQVTLRCSPKSGHDTVSWYQQALGQGPQFIFQYYEEEERQRGNFPDRFSGHQFPNYSSELNVNALLLGDSALYLCASSFLGYEQYFGPGTRLTVT.